This TCR beta chain was profiled in a study of cytomegalovirus exposure and HLA in healthy donors. It was with 60 Vbeta and 13 Jbeta primers that the PCR ran. Sequencing used immunoSEQ multiplex PCR; TCRdb keeps in-frame clones, though not all of them. The sample records 150,000 to 180,000 clones, approximately 72% being singletons. The receptor was isolated from a man aged 18 to 30 in good health and CMV-seronegative. Material: PBMCs.

The CDR3 coding sequence is TGTGCCAGCAGCTTATTGGACAGGGGAGGCCACTATGGCTACACCTTC. Protein: CASSLLDRGGHYGYTF. The chain has TRBV7-2 and TRBJ1-2; 9 positions agree with TRBD1. Germline V gives CDR1 SGHTA, CDR2 FQGNSA. The J segment lost 3 bases and the V segment lost 2 bases, leaving 7 bases of the junction unmatched. The CDR3 sequence is 16 residues long.